A single TCR beta chain is shown here with its context. What it binds is not known. V dropped 7 bases and J dropped 3 bases, with 15 bases sitting between them. Germline CDR1 and CDR2: ENHRY and SYGVKD. The CDR3 totals 14 residues. These data come from a study of immune evolution from preneoplasia to lung adenocarcinoma. Study conclusions and caveats: Clonality was highest in normal lung, lower in later-stage lesions apparently.

Data came from immunoSEQ multiplex PCR; TCRdb stores just in-frame clones and leaves some out. Of 11,000 or so clones listed, around 79% were seen once; the top ten hold approximately 4.1%. Between about 2013 and 2018, patients underwent resection in Japan or China. Two lung cancer pathologists independently confirmed each histologic diagnosis. Macro-dissection enriched premalignant or tumor cells before nucleic acid extraction. This TCR was sampled from a person aged 55-80 years with lung adenocarcinoma. The sample was FFPE minimally invasive lung adenocarcinoma tissue. The chain joins TRBV10-3 to TRBJ1-1; tentative D call: TRBD1 (6 bases). Here the CDR3 reads CAITQQGRYTEAFF. DNA of the CDR3: TGTGCCATCACTCAACAGGGACGTTACACTGAAGCTTTCTTT.